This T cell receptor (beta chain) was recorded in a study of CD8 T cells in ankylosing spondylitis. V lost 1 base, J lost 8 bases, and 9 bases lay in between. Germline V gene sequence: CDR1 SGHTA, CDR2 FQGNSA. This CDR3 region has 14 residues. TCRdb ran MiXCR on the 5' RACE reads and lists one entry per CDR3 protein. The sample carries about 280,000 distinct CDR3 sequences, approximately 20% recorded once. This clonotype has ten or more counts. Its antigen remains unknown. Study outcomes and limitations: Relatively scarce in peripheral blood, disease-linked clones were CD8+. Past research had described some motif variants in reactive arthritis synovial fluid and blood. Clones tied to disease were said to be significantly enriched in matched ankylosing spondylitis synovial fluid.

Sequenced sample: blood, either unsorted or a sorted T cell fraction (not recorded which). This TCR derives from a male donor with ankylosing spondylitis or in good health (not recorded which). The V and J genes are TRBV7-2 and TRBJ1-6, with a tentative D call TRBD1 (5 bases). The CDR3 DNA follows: TGTGCCAGCAGCTTAGGCCAGGGACATTCACCCCTCCACTTT. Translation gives CASSLGQGHSPLHF.